These 32 T cell receptor beta chains were sequenced from one sample in a study of monozygotic twins with inflammatory bowel disease. No DNA is given; TCRdb re-called the 5' RACE reads and lists each CDR3 protein once. The sample's table shows 150,000 to 200,000 distinct CDR3 sequences. The specimen was blood. These receptors were obtained from a human donor with ulcerative colitis or Crohn's disease, or a healthy co-twin of an affected twin (not recorded which).

The genes are TRBV13 and TRBJ2-7; the D gene TCRdb calls, TRBD1, cannot be checked with no DNA. Per germline, CDR1 PRHDT and CDR2 FYEKMQ (reference sequence). CDR3 length: 15 residues. CDR3 sequence reads: CASSLAGTGAYEQYF.

V usage is TRBV19 and J usage is TRBJ2-1; TCRdb gives TRBD2 as the D gene, but with no DNA this cannot be confirmed. The CDR3 runs 16 residues. Germline values: CDR1 LNHDA, CDR2 SQIVND (reference sequence). The CDR3 sequence: CASSPLAGGSLNEQFF.

The gene calls are TRBV29-1 and TRBJ2-5. The CDR3 totals 13 residues. Germline V lookup: CDR1 SQVTM, CDR2 ANQGSEA. The chain's CDR3 is CSASNSYQETQYF.

This chain links TRBV5-1 with TRBJ1-1; checking the TCRdb D call of TRBD1 is not possible without DNA. CDR1 and CDR2 (germline): SGHRS, YFSETQ. The CDR3 extends over 13 amino acids. The CDR3 protein is CASSMAAGQEAFF.

The chain has TRBV20-1 and TRBJ1-5; TCRdb's assignment of TRBD1 cannot be checked, as there is no DNA. There are 16 residues in the CDR3. From germline, CDR1 is DFQATT and CDR2 SNEGSKA (reference sequence). CDR3 protein: CSARENGAHSNQPQHF.

The V call is TRBV5-1, the J call TRBJ2-3; the TCRdb call, TRBD2, lacks DNA for checking. The CDR3 length is 15 residues. Germline CDR1 is SGHRS and CDR2 is YFSETQ. The CDR3 protein is CASSTGTSGMGTQYF.

This chain joins TRBV30 and TRBJ2-2. This CDR3 has 15 amino acids. CDR1 and CDR2 (germline): GTSNPN, SVGIG (reference sequence). CDR3 protein: CAWSVRGLNTGELFF.

The rearrangement uses TRBV4-2 and TRBJ1-1; TCRdb indicates TRBD1, and absent DNA this call remains unverified. The CDR3 is made up of 15 amino acids. The V gene's germline CDR1 is LGHNA and CDR2 YNFKEQ. The CDR3 region is CASSQQPQVVTEAFF.

This rearrangement joins TRBV6-1 to TRBJ2-5; the D call from TCRdb, TRBD1, cannot be confirmed without DNA. CDR1 and CDR2 from the germline V gene are MNHNS and SASEGT. The CDR3 runs to 14 residues. The CDR3 region is CASSWQGAGETQYF.

The rearrangement links TRBV29-1 to TRBJ1-1; the TRBD1 assignment by TCRdb is unverifiable without DNA. Germline-derived CDR1 and CDR2 are SQVTM and ANQGSEA. This CDR3 is 12 amino acids long. CDR3 loop: CSAARGGTEAFF.

V is TRBV5-6 and J is TRBJ2-3; TCRdb lists TRBD2, though no DNA is available to test this call. The germline V gene encodes CDR1 SGHDT and CDR2 YYEEEE. The CDR3 contains 14 residues. The CDR3: CASSWRGRGDTQYF.

The rearrangement joins TRBV18 to TRBJ2-5; TCRdb gives TRBD2 as the D gene, but with no DNA this cannot be confirmed. The CDR3 spans 16 residues. The germline V gene has CDR1 KGHSH and CDR2 LQKENI. CDR3 region: CASSPGLAGSMETQYF.

J is TRBJ1-2 and V is TRBV19; as DNA is missing, the TRBD1 call by TCRdb cannot be tested. The V gene's germline CDR1 is LNHDA and CDR2 SQIVND (reference sequence). This CDR3 region has 16 residues. This CDR3 is CASSTLTPGQGEGYTF.

CDR3 residues: CASSLNRFLAKNIQYF. The gene calls are TRBV12-3 or TRBV12-4 and TRBJ2-4; TCRdb returns TRBD1, unconfirmable since there is no DNA. CDR3 length: 16 amino acids.

The gene calls are TRBV30 and TRBJ2-2; TCRdb's D call of TRBD2 is untestable without DNA. The CDR3 totals 19 residues. In germline, CDR1 is GTSNPN, CDR2 SVGIG (reference sequence). CDR3 amino acids: CAWRGFSGAFFANTGELFF.

J is TRBJ2-3 and V is TRBV27; checking the TCRdb D call of TRBD1 is not possible without DNA. The CDR3 has 15 amino acids. The germline V gene has CDR1 MNHEY and CDR2 SMNVEV (reference sequence). The CDR3: CASSPWTGVEDTQYF.

The rearrangement links TRBV20-1 to TRBJ2-3; TCRdb's D call of TRBD2 is untestable without DNA. Germline-derived CDR1 and CDR2 are DFQATT and SNEGSKA (reference sequence). The CDR3 runs 14 residues. The CDR3 is CSAFLAGVADTQYF.

CDR3: CASSLYWGGSGELFF. The chain links TRBV28 to TRBJ2-2. This CDR3 region has 15 residues. The germline V gene encodes CDR1 MDHEN and CDR2 SYDVKM.

The V and J genes are TRBV5-4 and TRBJ2-5; lacking DNA, the TRBD1 call made by TCRdb goes unchecked. The CDR3 spans 15 residues. Germline V gene lookup returns CDR1 SGHNT and CDR2 YYREEE (reference sequence). The CDR3 loop is CASSSGVGFQETQYF. The whole variable domain, remainder taken from reference TRBV5-4 and TRBJ2-5, is ETGVTQSPTHLIKTRGQQVTLRCSSQSGHNTVSWYQQALGQGPQFIFQYYREEENGRGNFPPRFSGLQFPNYSSELNVNALELDDSALYLCASSSGVGFQETQYFGPGTRLLVL.

This chain connects TRBV6-5 to TRBJ2-1; no DNA is available, so the TRBD2 call from TCRdb remains unchecked. Germline V lookup: CDR1 MNHEY, CDR2 SVGAGI. The CDR3 length is 16 residues. CDR3 loop: CASSYSVGGSHNEQFF.

The rearrangement links TRBV6-4 to TRBJ2-1; TCRdb returns TRBD2, unconfirmable since there is no DNA. The CDR3 consists of 15 residues. Germline CDR1 reads MRHNA; CDR2 reads SNTAGT. CDR3 protein: CASSEAAGGYNEQFF.

V usage is TRBV27 and J usage is TRBJ2-2; TCRdb indicates TRBD2, and absent DNA this call remains unverified. CDR3 size: 16 residues. Germline CDR1 MNHEY, CDR2 SMNVEV (reference sequence). CDR3 sequence reads: CASSGLAGVSTGELFF.

The gene calls are TRBV28 and TRBJ2-7; TCRdb picks TRBD1, but there is no DNA to check that call. The germline gives CDR1 MDHEN, CDR2 SYDVKM. This CDR3 has 15 amino acids. Here the CDR3 reads CASSFTGSQGYEQYF.

The chain uses TRBV6-2 or TRBV6-3 and TRBJ2-7; TCRdb's D call of TRBD2 is untestable without DNA. CDR3 length: 18 residues. Germline V CDR1 and CDR2: MNHEY, SVGEGT. The CDR3 here is CASSYPTGMGLVNYEQYF.

The chain carries TRBV20-1 and TRBJ2-7; absent DNA, TCRdb's TRBD1 call cannot be checked. The CDR3 has 14 residues. Germline V gene sequence: CDR1 DFQATT, CDR2 SNEGSKA (reference sequence). The chain's CDR3 is CSARRQGDLYEQYF.

This chain links TRBV24-1 with TRBJ2-1; there is no DNA to check the TCRdb D call of TRBD2. The CDR3 has 16 residues. Germline-derived CDR1 and CDR2 are KGHDR and SFDVKD. CDR3 sequence: CATSDPRLAGLNEQFF.

The rearrangement uses TRBV7-8 and TRBJ2-3; the D call of TRBD2 rests on TCRdb alone, since no DNA is present to check it. This CDR3 spans 17 amino acids. CDR1 and CDR2 (germline): SGHVS, FQNEAQ. CDR3 residues: CASSLAQLADYTYTQYF.

The CDR3: CASSFRAGAVLAQSVDGYTF. V gene TRBV12-3 or TRBV12-4 combines with J gene TRBJ1-2; as DNA is missing, the TRBD1 call by TCRdb cannot be tested. The CDR3 runs to 20 residues.

This chain uses TRBV5-6 with TRBJ2-5; TCRdb's assignment of TRBD1 cannot be checked, as there is no DNA. The CDR3 covers 15 residues. The germline V gene encodes CDR1 SGHDT and CDR2 YYEEEE. The CDR3: CASSVGPQLQETQYF.

The V and J genes are TRBV20-1 and TRBJ2-3; TCRdb picks TRBD2, but there is no DNA to check that call. Germline lookup yields CDR1 DFQATT and CDR2 SNEGSKA (reference sequence). The CDR3 covers 15 residues. The CDR3 is CSAREAGRSTDTQYF.

The chain couples TRBV19 to TRBJ2-1. Germline V gives CDR1 LNHDA, CDR2 SQIVND (reference sequence). The CDR3 consists of 19 residues. The CDR3 loop is CASSMLWPGKSTYYNEQFF.

The chain combines TRBV6-1 with TRBJ2-2. The CDR3 is 16 residues long. Germline CDR1 reads MNHNS; CDR2 reads SASEGT. CDR3 region: CASSEISKPNTGELFF.